The 20 T cell receptor beta chains listed next were all sequenced from one sample in a study of T cells in localized non-small cell lung cancer. The method was immunoSEQ multiplex PCR; TCRdb's version includes in-frame clones alone and lacks a portion of them. Of about 72,000 clones in the sample, roughly 84% are singletons; the top ten hold under 1.5%. The sequences come from peripheral blood, collected before any cancer treatment. The receptors stem from a female donor aged 60 or older with stage I lung adenocarcinoma.

This clone was picked up one time. DNA for the CDR3: TGCGCCAGCAGCCAAATCGGTACAGGGACTAATGAAAAACTGTTTTTT. Protein product: CASSQIGTGTNEKLFF. The J gene is TRBJ1-4, the V gene TRBV4-1; D may be TRBD1 (6 bases). Germline CDR1 is MGHRA and CDR2 is YSYEKL. The CDR3 has 16 residues. V lost 2 bases and J lost 2, with 12 bases in between.

J is TRBJ2-3 and V is TRBV19; 9 positions agree with TRBD1. Germline V gives CDR1 LNHDA, CDR2 SQIVND (reference sequence). The trim removed 5 bases at V and 3 bases at J, leaving 12 bases unmatched. The CDR3 length is 17 residues. CDR3 sequence (DNA): TGTGCCAGTAGTGGCCCCCAGGGACAGGGTAGTACAGATACGCAGTATTTT. Its translation is CASSGPQGQGSTDTQYF.

The rearrangement links TRBV19 to TRBJ2-7; 8 bases agree with TRBD2. Germline V gene sequence: CDR1 LNHDA, CDR2 SQIVND (reference sequence). This CDR3 region has 16 residues. V was clipped by 4 bases and J by 7 bases; unmatched bases: 15. The DNA of the CDR3 is TGTGCCAGTAGTAGAGGGGCTACGGGGGGGACTAGAGAGCAGTACTTC. Protein sequence: CASSRGATGGTREQYF.

J is TRBJ2-3 and V is TRBV7-9, with 15 positions matching TRBD2. Germline CDR1 reads SEHNR; CDR2 reads FQNEAQ (reference sequence). This CDR3 is built from 17 residues. V trimming: 5 bases; J trimming: 6 bases; junction bases outside the gene matches: 9. CDR3 sequence reads: CASSRYGTSGGFDTQYF. CDR3 coding DNA: TGTGCCAGCAGCAGATACGGGACTAGCGGGGGGTTTGATACGCAGTATTTT.

The chain uses TRBV5-1 and TRBJ2-7; a possible D gene is TRBD1 (5 bases). With 0 bases removed from V and 6 bases from J, the gap between germline ends came to 13 bases. Looked up from germline, CDR1 is SGHRS and CDR2 is YFSETQ. This CDR3 contains 14 residues. The CDR3 DNA is TGCGCCAGCAGCTTGGCCCAGGGCACCGGCGAGCAGTACTTC. Translated: CASSLAQGTGEQYF.

The chain uses TRBV10-3 and TRBJ1-4; no clear D. The V gene lost 4 bases and the J gene lost 0 bases, with 12 bases spanning the gap. Looked up from germline, CDR1 is ENHRY and CDR2 is SYGVKD. The CDR3 is 16 residues long. DNA for the CDR3: TGTGCCATCAGTGCTTTAGCCCCTGCAACTAATGAAAAACTGTTTTTT. It yields the protein CAISALAPATNEKLFF.

As regards this clone: An end of the junction does not agree with germline; a read error may underlie this. V and J are TRBV4-1 and TRBJ2-7; no clear D gene. The CDR3 covers 14 residues. Germline-derived CDR1 and CDR2 are MGHRA and YSYEKL. CDR3 sequence: CASSQDFSSYEQYF. In DNA, the CDR3 is TGTGCCAGCAGCCAAGACTTTAGCTCCTACGAGCAGTACTTC.

This clone was found many times. The chain links TRBV4-3 to TRBJ2-4, with D unclear. V lost 0 bases and J lost 0, with 12 bases in between. Germline V lookup: CDR1 LGHNA, CDR2 YSLEER. The CDR3 length is 17 residues. The DNA for the CDR3 is TGCGCCAGCAGCCAAGATTACCTCTTTCTAGCCAAAAACATTCAGTACTTC. Protein: CASSQDYLFLAKNIQYF.

The chain joins TRBV4-1 to TRBJ2-3; TRBD2 might be the D (5 bases). Per germline, CDR1 MGHRA and CDR2 YSYEKL. Trimming stripped 5 bases from V and 2 bases from J, with 11 bases between. The CDR3 contains 14 residues. DNA for the CDR3: TGCGCCAGCAGCAAGACGGGAAACACAGATACGCAGTATTTT. Amino acid sequence: CASSKTGNTDTQYF.

The chain joins TRBV18 to TRBJ2-2; 11 nucleotides agree with TRBD2. The CDR3 has 17 amino acids. Unmatched junction bases numbered 5, after V lost 0 bases and J lost 5 bases. Germline V gene data show CDR1 as KGHSH and CDR2 as LQKENI. CDR3 DNA sequence: TGTGCCAGCTCACCACCTAGCGGGGGGGCCCGTACCGGGGAGCTGTTTTTT. This codes for CASSPPSGGARTGELFF.

CDR3 loop: CASSYSVGTGAYEQYF. CDR3 DNA: TGTGCCAGCAGTTACTCTGTCGGGACAGGGGCCTACGAGCAGTACTTC. The rearrangement uses TRBV6-6 and TRBJ2-7, with TRBD1 identical over 10 bases. This CDR3 spans 16 amino acids. Looked up from germline, CDR1 is MNHNY and CDR2 is SVGAGI (reference sequence). V gave up 0 bases and J gave up 2 bases; unmatched junction bases: 4.

The V gene is TRBV5-4, the J gene TRBJ2-2; 10 bases line up with TRBD2. CDR1 is SGHNT, CDR2 YYREEE, per germline (reference sequence). V gave up 4 bases and J gave up 0 bases; unmatched junction bases: 3. This CDR3 is 16 amino acids long. The CDR3 loop reads CASSAGLATNTGELFF. Written as DNA, the CDR3 is TGTGCCAGCAGCGCGGGACTAGCGACGAACACCGGGGAGCTGTTTTTT. Supplemented by reference TRBV5-4 and TRBJ2-2, the full variable domain reads ETGVTQSPTHLIKTRGQQVTLRCSSQSGHNTVSWYQQALGQGPQFIFQYYREEENGRGNFPPRFSGLQFPNYSSELNVNALELDDSALYLCASSAGLATNTGELFFGEGSRLTVL.

The J gene is TRBJ2-2, the V gene TRBV13; TRBD2 agrees at 10 bases. This CDR3 contains 16 residues. Germline assignment: CDR1 PRHDT and CDR2 FYEKMQ (reference sequence). V was clipped by 1 base and J by 8 bases; unmatched bases: 7. For the CDR3, the DNA is TGTGCCAGCAGCTTAGCCCTAGCGGGAGCGGCGGGGGAGCTGTTTTTT. This translates into CASSLALAGAAGELFF. Full variable domain (missing parts from reference TRBV13 and TRBJ2-2): AAGVIQSPRHLIKEKRETATLKCYPIPRHDTVYWYQQGPGQDPQFLISFYEKMQSDKGSIPDRFSAQQFSDYHSELNMSSLELGDSALYFCASSLALAGAAGELFFGEGSRLTVL.

V and J are TRBV19 and TRBJ2-7; D possibly corresponds to TRBD2 (5 bases). Germline CDR1 reads LNHDA; CDR2 reads SQIVND (reference sequence). This CDR3 has 14 residues. The V end was cut by 1 base, the J end by 5 bases, with 12 bases between. The CDR3: CASSIAAWTDEQYF. The CDR3 DNA is TGTGCCAGTAGTATAGCGGCATGGACTGACGAGCAGTACTTC.

This chain uses TRBV6-1 with TRBJ1-5, with D possibly TRBD1 on 6 matching bases. The V gene's germline CDR1 is MNHNS and CDR2 SASEGT. The germline V and J ends were trimmed by 2 bases and 6 bases, with 23 bases remaining between them. The length of the CDR3 is 18 residues. The CDR3 here is CASSELTGRGRSRQPQHF. CDR3 coding DNA: TGTGCCAGCAGTGAATTAACAGGGCGGGGGAGGTCCCGTCAGCCCCAGCATTTT.

This clone is a singleton in its sample. The chain carries TRBV6-1 and TRBJ2-7, with TRBD1 matching over 8 bases. Germline-derived CDR1 and CDR2 are MNHNS and SASEGT. V shed 4 bases and J 7 bases; nucleotides not matched to a gene: 15. The CDR3 has 16 amino acids. In DNA, the CDR3 is TGTGCCAGCAGTGGAACGACAGGGGTGGCGGTGGGAGAGCAGTACTTC. This sequence encodes CASSGTTGVAVGEQYF.

V is TRBV6-5 and J is TRBJ1-6; no clear D gene. V dropped 6 bases and J dropped 8 bases, with 8 bases sitting between them. The CDR3 totals 12 residues. CDR1 MNHEY and CDR2 SVGAGI come from the germline V gene. The CDR3 protein is CASRNSDSPLHF. Here the CDR3 DNA reads TGTGCCAGCAGGAATTCGGATTCACCCCTCCACTTT.

The chain is built from TRBV29-1 and TRBJ1-2, with D possibly being TRBD1 (5 bases). V dropped 8 bases and J dropped 4 bases, with 14 bases sitting between them. Germline assignment: CDR1 SQVTM and CDR2 ANQGSEA. This CDR3 has 12 residues. CDR3 DNA sequence: TGCAGCATCGGGGGGGGGAGCTATGGCTACACCTTC. It specifies CSIGGGSYGYTF.

This clone came up a few times. This sequence joins TRBV19 and TRBJ2-3; tentatively, D is TRBD2 (6 bases). Looked up from germline, CDR1 is LNHDA and CDR2 is SQIVND (reference sequence). The CDR3 has 14 amino acids. Trimming shortened V by 1 base and J by 7 bases, and 12 bases separated the two germline ends. CDR3 residues: CASSIGLGSHTQYF. The CDR3 bases are TGTGCCAGTAGTATAGGACTAGGTTCTCATACGCAGTATTTT.

This chain joins TRBV5-4 and TRBJ1-1, with 12 bases fitting TRBD1. V trimming: 4 bases; J trimming: 4 bases; junction bases outside the gene matches: 14. CDR1 SGHNT and CDR2 YYREEE come from the germline V gene (reference sequence). This CDR3 has 18 amino acids. Written as DNA, the CDR3 is TGTGCCAGCAGCAAGACCGGGACAGGGGGCTTTAGTAGCACTGAAGCTTTCTTT. Protein product: CASSKTGTGGFSSTEAFF.